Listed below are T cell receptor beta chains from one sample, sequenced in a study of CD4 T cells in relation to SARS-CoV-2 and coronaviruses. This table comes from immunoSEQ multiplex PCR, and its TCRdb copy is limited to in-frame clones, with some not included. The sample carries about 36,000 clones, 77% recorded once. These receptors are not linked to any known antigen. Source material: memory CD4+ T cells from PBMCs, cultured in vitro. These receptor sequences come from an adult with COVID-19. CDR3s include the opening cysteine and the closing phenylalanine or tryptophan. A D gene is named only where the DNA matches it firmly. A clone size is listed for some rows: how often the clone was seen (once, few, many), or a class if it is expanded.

CASSFYGGPSYTEAFF,TGTGCCAGCAGCTTTTACGGGGGACCCTCGTACACTGAAGCTTTCTTT,TRBV5-6,few,16,TRBJ1-1,NA
CASSYFNPTGGFAGANVLTF,TGTGCCAGCAGTTACTTTAATCCGACAGGGGGATTTGCTGGGGCCAACGTCCTGACTTTC,TRBV6-2/TRBV6-3,NA,20,TRBJ2-6,TRBD1
CASTVQETQYF,TGTGCCAGCACAGTGCAAGAGACCCAGTACTTC,TRBV7-3,NA,11,TRBJ2-5,NA
CASSQDQRFLVREGSYNEQFF,TGTGCCAGCAGCCAAGATCAGAGGTTTCTTGTGCGGGAGGGGTCCTACAATGAGCAGTTCTTC,TRBV3-1/TRBV3-2,NA,21,TRBJ2-1,TRBD2
CASSPLTGDGDTQYF,TGTGCCAGCAGCCCTCTGACAGGGGATGGAGATACGCAGTATTTT,TRBV7-9,NA,15,TRBJ2-3,TRBD1
CASSLGGLLGGAFF,TGTGCCAGCAGCTTAGGGGGCCTACTAGGAGGGGCTTTCTTT,TRBV11-2,NA,14,TRBJ1-1,NA
CASSPYLGASGANVLTF,TGTGCCAGCAGTCCTTATCTTGGGGCCTCTGGGGCCAACGTCCTGACTTTC,TRBV27,NA,17,TRBJ2-6,NA
CASSPTSGSRTDTQYF,TGTGCCAGCTCACCTACTAGCGGGAGTCGGACAGATACGCAGTATTTT,TRBV18,NA,16,TRBJ2-3,TRBD2
CSVRVSYNEQFF,TGCAGCGTCCGGGTATCCTACAATGAGCAGTTCTTC,TRBV29-1,NA,12,TRBJ2-1,NA
CASSGRTGGAIMNTEAFF,TGTGCCAGCAGTGGTCGGACAGGGGGCGCAATCATGAACACTGAAGCTTTCTTT,TRBV6-1,once,18,TRBJ1-1,TRBD1
CASNSQGSGGGTQYF,TGTGCCAGCAATTCCCAGGGCTCGGGGGGAGGGACCCAGTACTTC,TRBV2,few,15,TRBJ2-5,TRBD2